This TCR beta chain was identified during a study of beta chain features in type 1 diabetes. Using CD45RO/CCR7/CD25/CD127/CD95/CD27, CD4+ naive, central memory, regulatory and stem cell-like memory cells were sorted. Of the isolated RNA, all was reverse transcribed, and so the sequenced material was expressed TCRB transcripts. Only in-frame clones appear in the TCRdb table, and some are missing; sequencing was by immunoSEQ multiplex PCR. The table lists about 900,000 clones, roughly a sixth of them singletons. This sequence originates from a woman in her late teens or twenties in good health. Sequencing was done on a sample of naive CD4+ T cells from blood.

CDR3 region: CASMKGLADYNEQFF. The CDR3 coding sequence is TGTGCCAGTATGAAGGGACTAGCGGACTACAATGAGCAGTTCTTC. This chain uses TRBV19 with TRBJ2-1; TRBD2 agrees at 11 bases. Trimming cost V 7 bases and J 3 bases; bases outside gene matches: 5. CDR3 length: 15 amino acids. The germline V gene has CDR1 LNHDA and CDR2 SQIVND (reference sequence).